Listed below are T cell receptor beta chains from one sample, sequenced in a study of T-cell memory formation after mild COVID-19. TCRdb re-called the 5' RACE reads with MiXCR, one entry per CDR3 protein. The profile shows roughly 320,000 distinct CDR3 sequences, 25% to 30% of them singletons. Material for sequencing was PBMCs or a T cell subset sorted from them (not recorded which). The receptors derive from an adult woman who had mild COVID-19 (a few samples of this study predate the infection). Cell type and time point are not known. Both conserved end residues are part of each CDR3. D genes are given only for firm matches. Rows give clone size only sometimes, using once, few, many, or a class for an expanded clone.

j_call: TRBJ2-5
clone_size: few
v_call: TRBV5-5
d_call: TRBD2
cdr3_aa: CASSGIAGIEETQYF

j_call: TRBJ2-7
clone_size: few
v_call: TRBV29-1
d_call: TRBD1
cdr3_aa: CSVGQGTDEQYF

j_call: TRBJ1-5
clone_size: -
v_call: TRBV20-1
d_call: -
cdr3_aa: CSAIANGAFGNQPQHF

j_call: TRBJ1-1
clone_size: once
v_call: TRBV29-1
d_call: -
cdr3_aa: CSAFLPLNTEAFF

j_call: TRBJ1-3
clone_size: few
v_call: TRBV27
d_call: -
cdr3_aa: CASSTHGSGSGNTIYF

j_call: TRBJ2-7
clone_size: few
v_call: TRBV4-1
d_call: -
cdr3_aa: CASSQVGGDSVIEQYF

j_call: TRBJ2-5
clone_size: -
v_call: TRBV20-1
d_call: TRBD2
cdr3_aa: CSADRTSGEQETQYF

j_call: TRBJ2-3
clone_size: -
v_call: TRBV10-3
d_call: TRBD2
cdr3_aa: CAISILGREATDTQYF

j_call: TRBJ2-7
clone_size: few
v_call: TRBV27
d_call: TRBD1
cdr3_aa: CASSRSQAGTGGVNEQYF

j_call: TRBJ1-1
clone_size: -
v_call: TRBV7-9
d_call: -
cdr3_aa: CASSMGLPNTEAFF

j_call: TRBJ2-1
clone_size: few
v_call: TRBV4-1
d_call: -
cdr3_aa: CASSQNRPFSYNEQFF

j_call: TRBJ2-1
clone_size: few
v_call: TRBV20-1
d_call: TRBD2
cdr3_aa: CSVWSSGNPHPDEQFF

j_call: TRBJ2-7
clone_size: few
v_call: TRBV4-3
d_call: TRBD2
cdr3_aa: CASSPEGLAGGTTYEQYF

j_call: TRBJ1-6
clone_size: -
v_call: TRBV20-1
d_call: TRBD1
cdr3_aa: CSASNRDSRNSPLHF

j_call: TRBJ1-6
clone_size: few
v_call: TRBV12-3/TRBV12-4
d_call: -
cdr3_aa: CASSLRIDNSPLHF

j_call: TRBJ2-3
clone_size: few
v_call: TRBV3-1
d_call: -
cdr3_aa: CASSQERSDTQYF

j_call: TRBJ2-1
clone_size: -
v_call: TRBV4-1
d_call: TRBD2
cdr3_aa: CASSQIGTSGSNEQFF

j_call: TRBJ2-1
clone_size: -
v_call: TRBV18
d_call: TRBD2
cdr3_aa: CASSPRTSGDNEQFF

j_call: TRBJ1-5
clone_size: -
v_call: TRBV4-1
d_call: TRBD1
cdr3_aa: CASSRTGLGPQHF

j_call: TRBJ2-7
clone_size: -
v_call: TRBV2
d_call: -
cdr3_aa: CAAGRGYEQYF

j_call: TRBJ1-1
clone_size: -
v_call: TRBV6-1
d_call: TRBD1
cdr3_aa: CASSLTGGALGEAFF

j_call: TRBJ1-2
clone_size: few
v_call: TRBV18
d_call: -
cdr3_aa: CASSPPRDGYYGYTF

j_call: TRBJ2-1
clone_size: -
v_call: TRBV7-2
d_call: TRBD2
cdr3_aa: CASSLSRTSGNNEQFF

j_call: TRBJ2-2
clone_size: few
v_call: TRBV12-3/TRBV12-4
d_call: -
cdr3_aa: CASSFWAGELFF

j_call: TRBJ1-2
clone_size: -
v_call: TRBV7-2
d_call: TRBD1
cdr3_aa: CASSPTRQGIYGYTF

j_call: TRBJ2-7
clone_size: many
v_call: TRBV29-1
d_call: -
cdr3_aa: CSVMSGEQYF

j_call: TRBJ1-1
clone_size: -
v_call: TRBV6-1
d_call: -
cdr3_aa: CASSGGVGGPTEAFF

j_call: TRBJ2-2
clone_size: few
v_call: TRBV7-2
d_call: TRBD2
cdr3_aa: CASSPDLGLAGVGELFF

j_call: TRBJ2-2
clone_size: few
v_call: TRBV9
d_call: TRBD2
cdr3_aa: CASSVGRGGNTGELFF

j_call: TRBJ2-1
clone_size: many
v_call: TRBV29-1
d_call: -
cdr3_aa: CSTQTLQGEQFF

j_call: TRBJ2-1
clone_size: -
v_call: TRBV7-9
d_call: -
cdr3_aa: CASSSSRVHREYNEQFF

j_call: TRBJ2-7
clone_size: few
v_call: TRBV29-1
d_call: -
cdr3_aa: CSVEVGGRTSYEQYF

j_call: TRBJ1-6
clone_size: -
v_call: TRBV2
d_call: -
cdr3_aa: CASFTVTPLHF

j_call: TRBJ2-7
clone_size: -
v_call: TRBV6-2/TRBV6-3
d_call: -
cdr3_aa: CASRAAAYEQYF

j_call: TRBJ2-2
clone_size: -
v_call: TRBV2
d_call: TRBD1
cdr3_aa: CASRPTGGANTGELFF

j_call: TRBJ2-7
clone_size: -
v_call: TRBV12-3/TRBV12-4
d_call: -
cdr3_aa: CASSRLGAGTHEQYF

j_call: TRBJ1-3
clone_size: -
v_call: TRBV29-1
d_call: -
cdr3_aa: CSVEVLGNTIYF

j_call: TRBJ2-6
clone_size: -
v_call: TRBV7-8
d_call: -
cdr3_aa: CASSPWELSSGANVLTF

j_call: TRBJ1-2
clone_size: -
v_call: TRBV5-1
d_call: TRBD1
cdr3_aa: CASRRDRAGVSNYGYTF

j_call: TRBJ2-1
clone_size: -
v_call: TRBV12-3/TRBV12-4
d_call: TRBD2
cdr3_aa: CASSLTGGRTYNEQFF

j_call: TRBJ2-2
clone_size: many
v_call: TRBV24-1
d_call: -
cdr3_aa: CATSRLSGELFF

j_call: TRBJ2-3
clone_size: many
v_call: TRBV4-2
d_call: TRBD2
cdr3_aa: CASSQDGSGRTNTQYF

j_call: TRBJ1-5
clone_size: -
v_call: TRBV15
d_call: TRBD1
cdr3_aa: CATSRGDREGQPQHF